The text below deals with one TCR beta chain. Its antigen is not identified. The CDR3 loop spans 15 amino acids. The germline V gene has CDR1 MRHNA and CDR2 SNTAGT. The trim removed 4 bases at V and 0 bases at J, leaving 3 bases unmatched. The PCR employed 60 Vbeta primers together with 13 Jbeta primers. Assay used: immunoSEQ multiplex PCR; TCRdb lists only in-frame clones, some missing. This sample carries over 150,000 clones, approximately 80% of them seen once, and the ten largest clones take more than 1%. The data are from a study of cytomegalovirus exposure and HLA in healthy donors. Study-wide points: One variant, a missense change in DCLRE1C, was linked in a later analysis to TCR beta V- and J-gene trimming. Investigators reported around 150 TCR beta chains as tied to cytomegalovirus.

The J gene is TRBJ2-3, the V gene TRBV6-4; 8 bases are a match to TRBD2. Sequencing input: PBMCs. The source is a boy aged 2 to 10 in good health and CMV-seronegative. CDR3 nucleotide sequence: TGTGCCAGCAGTGCGACGGGAGGGAGCACAGATACGCAGTATTTT. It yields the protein CASSATGGSTDTQYF.